Here is one T cell receptor beta chain with its context. Its antigen is not known. The entry originates in a study of beta chain features in type 1 diabetes. In the study overall: Examination covered around 110 million sorted cells spanning all samples.

Every isolated RNA sample was fully reverse transcribed, so sequencing captured expressed TCRB transcripts. Using immunoSEQ multiplex PCR, the repertoire was profiled, and TCRdb retains in-frame clones only, with some absent. The data show 250,000 to 300,000 clones, around 25% seen once. Study observations and caveats: VDJ junctions from patients with type 1 diabetes contained fewer insertions and more deletions. Among patients with Type 1 diabetes, TCRB CDR3s were moderately but significantly shorter in every one of the four CD4+ subsets. Whatever favoring of shorter templates PCR might show would apply equally to patients and controls.

The TCR sequence derives from a woman younger than 45 with type 1 diabetes. The sequencing input was naive CD4+ T cells from blood.

CDR3 coding DNA: TGCGCCAGCGCAGCTAGCGACCCCTCCTACAATGAGCAGTTCTTC. It codes for CASAASDPSYNEQFF. V gene TRBV5-1 combines with J gene TRBJ2-1; a possible D gene is TRBD2 (6 bases). V lost 7 bases to trimming and J lost 0 bases, with 14 bases between them. This CDR3 is built from 15 residues. Per the germline V gene, CDR1 is SGHRS and CDR2 is YFSETQ.